This T cell receptor (beta chain) was recorded in a study of T cells in Graves' hyperthyroidism and ophthalmopathy. Amplification of TCR beta CDR3 regions was performed using RNA transcripts as template. First-round RT-PCR of the TCR CDR3 relied on the HTBI primer set. From the multiplex PCR reads, TCRdb called clonotypes with MiXCR, one entry per CDR3 protein. The table has over 700,000 distinct CDR3 sequences, around 40% seen once. Germline CDR1 reads ENHRY; CDR2 reads SYGVKD. The ends were cut back, 4 bases at V and 11 bases at J, with 18 bases in the middle. This CDR3 contains 14 residues. This TCR came from a woman aged 40 to 50 with Graves' hyperthyroidism. Sequenced: blood. The chain combines TRBV10-3 with TRBJ1-5; D not certain. The CDR3 region is CAISVGGSAGTQHF. Here the CDR3 DNA reads TGTGCCATCAGTGTGGGAGGCTCTGCGGGGACCCAGCATTTT.